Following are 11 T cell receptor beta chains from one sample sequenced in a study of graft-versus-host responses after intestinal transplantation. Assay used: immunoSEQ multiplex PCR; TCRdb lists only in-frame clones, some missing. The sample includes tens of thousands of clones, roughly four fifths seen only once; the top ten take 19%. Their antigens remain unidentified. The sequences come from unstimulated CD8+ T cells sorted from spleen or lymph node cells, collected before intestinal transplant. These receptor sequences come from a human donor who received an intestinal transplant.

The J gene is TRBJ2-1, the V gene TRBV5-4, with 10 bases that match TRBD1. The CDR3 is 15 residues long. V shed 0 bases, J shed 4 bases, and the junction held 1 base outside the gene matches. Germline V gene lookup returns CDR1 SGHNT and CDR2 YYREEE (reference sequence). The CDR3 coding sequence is TGTGCCAGCAGCTTGGGACAGGGGGCGTACAATGAGCAGTTCTTC. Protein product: CASSLGQGAYNEQFF.

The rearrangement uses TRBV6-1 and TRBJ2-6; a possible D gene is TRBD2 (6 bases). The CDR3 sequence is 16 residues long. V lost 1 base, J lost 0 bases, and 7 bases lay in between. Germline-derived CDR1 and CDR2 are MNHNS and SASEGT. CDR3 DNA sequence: TGTGCCAGCAGTGAAGGGGGGGACTCTGGGGCCAACGTCCTGACTTTC. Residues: CASSEGGDSGANVLTF.

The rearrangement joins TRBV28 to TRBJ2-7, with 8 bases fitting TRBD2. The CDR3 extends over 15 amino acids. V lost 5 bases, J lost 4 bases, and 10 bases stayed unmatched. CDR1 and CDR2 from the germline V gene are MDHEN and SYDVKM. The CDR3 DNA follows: TGTGCCAGCAGTCCCCGGGGGGGGTTAGAGTACGAGCAGTACTTC. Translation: CASSPRGGLEYEQYF.

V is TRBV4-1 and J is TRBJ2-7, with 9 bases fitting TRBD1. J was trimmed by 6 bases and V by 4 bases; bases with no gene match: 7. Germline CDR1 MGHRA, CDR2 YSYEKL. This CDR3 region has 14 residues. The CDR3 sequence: CASSLPGQGGEQYF. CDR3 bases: TGCGCCAGCAGCCTCCCGGGACAGGGCGGCGAGCAGTACTTC.

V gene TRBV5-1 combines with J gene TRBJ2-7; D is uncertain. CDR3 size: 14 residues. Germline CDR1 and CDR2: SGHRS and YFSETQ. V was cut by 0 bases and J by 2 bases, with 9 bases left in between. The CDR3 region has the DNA TGCGCCAGCAGCTTGGCCCAGGTGGCCTACGAGCAGTACTTC. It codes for CASSLAQVAYEQYF.

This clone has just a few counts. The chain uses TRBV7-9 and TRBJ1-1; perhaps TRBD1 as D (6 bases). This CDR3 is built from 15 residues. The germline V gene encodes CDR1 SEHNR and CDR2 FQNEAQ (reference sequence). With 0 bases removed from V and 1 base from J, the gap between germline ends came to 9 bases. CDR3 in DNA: TGTGCCAGCAGCTTAGCCGACAGGAGGAACACTGAAGCTTTCTTT. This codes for CASSLADRRNTEAFF.

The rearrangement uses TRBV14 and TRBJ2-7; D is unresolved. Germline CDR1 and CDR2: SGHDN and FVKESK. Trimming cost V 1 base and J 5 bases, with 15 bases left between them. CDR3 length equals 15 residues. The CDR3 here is CASSQVGHREDEQYF. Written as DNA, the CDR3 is TGTGCCAGCAGCCAAGTTGGTCACAGAGAAGACGAGCAGTACTTC. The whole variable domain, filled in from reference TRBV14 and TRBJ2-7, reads EAGVTQFPSHSVIEKGQTVTLRCDPISGHDNLYWYRRVMGKEIKFLLHFVKESKQDESGMPNNRFLAERTGGTYSTLKVQPAELEDSGVYFCASSQVGHREDEQYFGPGTRLTVT.

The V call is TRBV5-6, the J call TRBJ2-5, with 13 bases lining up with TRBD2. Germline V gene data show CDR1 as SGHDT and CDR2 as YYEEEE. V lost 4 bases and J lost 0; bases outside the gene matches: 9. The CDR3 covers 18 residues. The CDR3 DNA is TGTGCCAGCAGCCCTGGGACTAGCGGGATTCGATACCAAGAGACCCAGTACTTC. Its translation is CASSPGTSGIRYQETQYF.

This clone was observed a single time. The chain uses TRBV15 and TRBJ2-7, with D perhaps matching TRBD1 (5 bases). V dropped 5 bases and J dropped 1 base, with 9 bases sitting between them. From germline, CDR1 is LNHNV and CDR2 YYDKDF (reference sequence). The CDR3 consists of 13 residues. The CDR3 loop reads CATSVRDSYEQYF. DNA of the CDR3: TGTGCCACCAGCGTCAGGGATTCCTACGAGCAGTACTTC.

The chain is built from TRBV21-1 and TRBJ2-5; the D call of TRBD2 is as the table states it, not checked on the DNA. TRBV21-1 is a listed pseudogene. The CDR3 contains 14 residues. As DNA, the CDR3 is TGTGCCAGCAGCAAACAGACGGGCCAAGAGACCCAGTACTTC. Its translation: CASSKQTGQETQYF.

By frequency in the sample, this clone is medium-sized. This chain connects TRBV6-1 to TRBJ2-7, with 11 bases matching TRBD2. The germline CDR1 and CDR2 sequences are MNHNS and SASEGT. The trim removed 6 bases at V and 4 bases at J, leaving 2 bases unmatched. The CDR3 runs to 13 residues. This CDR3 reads CASRRTSGYEQYF. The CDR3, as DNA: TGTGCCAGCAGGCGGACTAGCGGGTACGAGCAGTACTTC.